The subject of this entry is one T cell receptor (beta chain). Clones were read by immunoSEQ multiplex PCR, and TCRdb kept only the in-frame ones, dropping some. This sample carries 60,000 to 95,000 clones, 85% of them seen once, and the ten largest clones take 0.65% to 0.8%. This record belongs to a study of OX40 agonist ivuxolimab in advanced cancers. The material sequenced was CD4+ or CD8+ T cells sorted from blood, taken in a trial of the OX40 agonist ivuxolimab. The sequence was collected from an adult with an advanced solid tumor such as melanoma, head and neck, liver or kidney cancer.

The DNA of the CDR3 is TGCAGCGTTGAGGGGGACCTCCCCGGTGCCGGGGAGCTGTTTTTT. Encoded protein: CSVEGDLPGAGELFF. This rearrangement joins TRBV29-1 to TRBJ2-2; D might be TRBD1 or TRBD2, each matching 5 bases. The CDR3 covers 15 residues. The germline V gene encodes CDR1 SQVTM and CDR2 ANQGSEA. V lost 3 bases and J 6 bases, leaving 17 bases between the germline ends.